This entry describes one TCR beta chain. Its antigen is as yet unknown. This sample is drawn from a study of OX40 agonist ivuxolimab in advanced cancers. Findings of the study overall: Clonal expansion was seen in CD4+ and CD8+ blood T cells by week 6 at 0.1 to 3.0 mg/kg.

Here immunoSEQ multiplex PCR was the method, and the copy in TCRdb shows in-frame clones only, minus some. The profile shows 100,000 or so clones, roughly 89% of them singletons. The sample here was CD4+ or CD8+ T cells sorted from blood, taken in a trial of the OX40 agonist ivuxolimab. The receptor was derived from an adult with an advanced solid tumor such as melanoma, head and neck, liver or kidney cancer.

The CDR3 here is CASSLVSASGNQFF. In nucleotides, the CDR3 is TGTGCCAGCAGCTTAGTTTCGGCTAGCGGGAATCAGTTCTTC. The chain employs TRBV13 and TRBJ2-1; 9 bases map to TRBD2. Germline CDR1 and CDR2: PRHDT and FYEKMQ (reference sequence). This CDR3 spans 14 amino acids. After removal of 1 base from V and 13 bases from J, the junction contained 8 bases not matched to a gene.